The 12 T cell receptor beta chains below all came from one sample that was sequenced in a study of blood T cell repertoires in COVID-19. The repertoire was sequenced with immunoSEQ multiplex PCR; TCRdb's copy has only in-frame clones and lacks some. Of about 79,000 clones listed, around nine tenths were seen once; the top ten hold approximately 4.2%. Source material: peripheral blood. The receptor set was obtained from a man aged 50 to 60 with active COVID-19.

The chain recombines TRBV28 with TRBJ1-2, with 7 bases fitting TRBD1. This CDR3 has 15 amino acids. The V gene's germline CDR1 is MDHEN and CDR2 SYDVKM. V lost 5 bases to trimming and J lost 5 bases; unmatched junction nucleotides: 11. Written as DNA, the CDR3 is TGTGCCAGCAGTGCCCAGGGGGTTAATTATTATGGCTACACCTTC. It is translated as CASSAQGVNYYGYTF.

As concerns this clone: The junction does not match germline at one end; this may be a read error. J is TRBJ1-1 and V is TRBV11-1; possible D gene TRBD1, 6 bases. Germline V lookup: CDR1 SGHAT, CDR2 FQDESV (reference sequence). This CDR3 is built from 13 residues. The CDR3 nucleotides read TGTGCCAGCAGCTTCACAGGGAACGCTGAAGCTTTCTTT. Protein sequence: CASSFTGNAEAFF.

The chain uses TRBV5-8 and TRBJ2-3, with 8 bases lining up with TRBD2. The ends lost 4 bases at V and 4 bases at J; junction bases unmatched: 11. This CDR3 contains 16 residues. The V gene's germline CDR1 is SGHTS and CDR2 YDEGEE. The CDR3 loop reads CASSLGGVGTADTQYF. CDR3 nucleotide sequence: TGTGCCAGCAGCCTCGGGGGGGTCGGGACGGCAGATACGCAGTATTTT.

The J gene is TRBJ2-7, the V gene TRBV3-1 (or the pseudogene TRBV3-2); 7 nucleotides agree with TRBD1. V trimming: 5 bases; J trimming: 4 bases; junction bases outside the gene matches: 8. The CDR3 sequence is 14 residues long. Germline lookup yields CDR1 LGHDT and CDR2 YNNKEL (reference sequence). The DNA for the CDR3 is TGTGCCAGCAGCAGGCGACAGGGTGGGTACGAGCAGTACTTC. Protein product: CASSRRQGGYEQYF.

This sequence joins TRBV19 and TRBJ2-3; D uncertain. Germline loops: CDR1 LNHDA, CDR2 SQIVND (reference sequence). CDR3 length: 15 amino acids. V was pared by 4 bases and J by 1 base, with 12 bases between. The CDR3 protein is CASSTLLSGTDTQYF. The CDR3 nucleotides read TGTGCCAGTAGTACCCTATTGAGTGGCACAGATACGCAGTATTTT.

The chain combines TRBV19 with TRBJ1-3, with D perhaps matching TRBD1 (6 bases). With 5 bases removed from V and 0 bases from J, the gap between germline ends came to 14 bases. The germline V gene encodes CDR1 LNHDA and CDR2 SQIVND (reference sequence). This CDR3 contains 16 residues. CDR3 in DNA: TGTGCCAGTAGTTCCCACCGGACAGTCTCTGGAAACACCATATATTTT. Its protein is CASSSHRTVSGNTIYF. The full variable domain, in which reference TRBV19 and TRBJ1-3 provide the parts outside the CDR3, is DGGITQSPKYLFRKEGQNVTLSCEQNLNHDAMYWYRQDPGQGLRLIYYSQIVNDFQKGDIAEGYSVSREKKESFPLTVTSAQKNPTAFYLCASSSHRTVSGNTIYFGEGSWLTVV.

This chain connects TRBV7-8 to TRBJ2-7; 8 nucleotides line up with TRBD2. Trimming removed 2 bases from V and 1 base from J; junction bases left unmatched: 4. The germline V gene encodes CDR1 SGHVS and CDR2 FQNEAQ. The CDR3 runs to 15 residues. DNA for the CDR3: TGTGCCAGCAGCTTAAATAGCGGGAAGTCCTACGAGCAGTACTTC. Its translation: CASSLNSGKSYEQYF.

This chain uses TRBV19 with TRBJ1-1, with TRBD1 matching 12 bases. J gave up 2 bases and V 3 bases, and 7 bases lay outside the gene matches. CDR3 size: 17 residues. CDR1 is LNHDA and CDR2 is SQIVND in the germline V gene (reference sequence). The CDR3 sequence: CASSISKGQGANTEAFF. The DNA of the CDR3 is TGTGCCAGTAGTATTTCCAAGGGACAGGGGGCCAACACTGAAGCTTTCTTT. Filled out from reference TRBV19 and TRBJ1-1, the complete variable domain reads DGGITQSPKYLFRKEGQNVTLSCEQNLNHDAMYWYRQDPGQGLRLIYYSQIVNDFQKGDIAEGYSVSREKKESFPLTVTSAQKNPTAFYLCASSISKGQGANTEAFFGQGTRLTVV.

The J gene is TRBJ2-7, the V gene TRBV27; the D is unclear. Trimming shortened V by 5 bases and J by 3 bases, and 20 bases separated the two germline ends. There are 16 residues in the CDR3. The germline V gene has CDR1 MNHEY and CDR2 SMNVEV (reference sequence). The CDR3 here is CASSPRHSLRFYEQYF. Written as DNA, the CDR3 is TGTGCCAGCAGTCCCCGACACTCTCTACGTTTCTACGAGCAGTACTTC.

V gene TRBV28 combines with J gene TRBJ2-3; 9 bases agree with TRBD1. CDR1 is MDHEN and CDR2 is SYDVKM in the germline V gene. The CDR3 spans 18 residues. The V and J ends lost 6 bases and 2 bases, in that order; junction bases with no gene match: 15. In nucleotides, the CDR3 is TGTGCCAGCAGCCGGCCTCCGGGACAGGGAGCCTCCACAGATACGCAGTATTTT. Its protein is CASSRPPGQGASTDTQYF.

CDR3: CASKGLVTDTQYF. CDR3 coding DNA: TGTGCCAGCAAGGGACTAGTCACAGATACGCAGTATTTT. The V and J genes are TRBV28 and TRBJ2-3; the match to TRBD2 covers 8 bases. After removal of 7 bases from V and 2 bases from J, the junction contained 2 bases not matched to a gene. Germline assignment: CDR1 MDHEN and CDR2 SYDVKM. CDR3 length equals 13 residues.

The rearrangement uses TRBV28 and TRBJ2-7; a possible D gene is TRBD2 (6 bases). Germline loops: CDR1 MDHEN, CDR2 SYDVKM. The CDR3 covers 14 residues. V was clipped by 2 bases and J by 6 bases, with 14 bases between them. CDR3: CASSLAGPLGEQYF. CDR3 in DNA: TGTGCCAGCAGTTTAGCGGGGCCTCTCGGCGAGCAGTACTTC.